This TCR beta chain was retrieved from a study of cytomegalovirus exposure and HLA in healthy donors. Study outcomes and limitations: Excluded were some V segments that proved indistinguishable, including TRBV6-2 and TRBV6-3. With further analysis later on, most CMV-associated TCR beta chains appeared HLA-restricted.

Comments on this clone: Its antigen is not identified.

Germline CDR1 and CDR2: MGHRA and YSYEKL. The CDR3 spans 15 residues. Trimming removed 7 bases at V and 4 bases at J, with 17 bases between. The PCR employed 60 Vbeta primers together with 13 Jbeta primers. This table comes from immunoSEQ multiplex PCR, and its TCRdb copy is limited to in-frame clones, with some not included. The table includes about 150,000 clones, approximately 60% detected once. The chain uses TRBV4-1 and TRBJ2-1, with a tentative D call TRBD2 (6 bases). This TCR was recovered from a human donor in good health. The sequenced material came from PBMCs. The DNA for the CDR3 is TGCGCCAGCACCAAGGAGGGGACGCGATACAATGAGCAGTTCTTC. It is translated as CASTKEGTRYNEQFF.